This T cell receptor (beta chain) was identified in a study of T and B cells in COVID-19 patients. In the study overall: At median age roughly 30 years, recovered patients were younger than active-infection patients at more than 65.

In regard to this clonotype: What it recognizes is unknown.

J lost 5 bases, V lost 5 bases, and 10 bases had no gene match. Per germline, CDR1 SGHNT and CDR2 YYREEE (reference sequence). The CDR3 contains 17 residues. Blood genomic DNA input for TRB amplification was about 240-550 ng. Points from the study as a whole: Sorted SARS-CoV-2-responsive or tetramer+ T cells and CD4+, regulatory and CD8+ subsets were not yet sequenced. There were more than 2,000 TCR clusters exclusive to the recovered cohort, a few dozen with low generation probability. Highly clonal in active COVID-19, TRB repertoires exceeded healthy-donor diversity and richness at recovery.

Multiplex PCR with BIOMED2 TRB-A/B primer pools amplified TRB rearrangements. TCRdb fed the multiplex PCR reads into MiXCR, producing one record per CDR3 protein. This sample has around 23,000 distinct CDR3 sequences; roughly 29% occur once, and the top ten carry about 3%. The TCR originated in a human donor who had recovered from COVID-19. The material sequenced was blood. V is TRBV5-4 and J is TRBJ2-2; 12 bases map to TRBD1. The DNA of the CDR3 is TGTGCCAGCAGACTTTTGGCGGGACAGGGGGCAACCGGGGAGCTGTTTTTT. Its protein product is CASRLLAGQGATGELFF.